A selection of T cell receptor beta chains follows, all from one sample in a study of cytomegalovirus exposure and HLA in healthy donors. Clones were read by immunoSEQ multiplex PCR, and TCRdb kept only the in-frame ones, dropping some. The sample has around 110,000 clones, about nine tenths seen once. The specimen was PBMCs. These receptors originate from a woman under 30 in good health and CMV-seropositive. CDR3s leave out the opening cysteine and the closing phenylalanine or tryptophan.

V gene	J gene	CDR3 length	CDR3 protein
TRBV29-1	TRBJ2-3	11	SVRRRGTDTQY
TRBV19	TRBJ2-3	16	ASSLFTPGQGLTDTQY
TRBV5-1	TRBJ2-2	13	ASSPAGKNTGELF
TRBV19	TRBJ1-2	13	ASTLGTGISYGYT
TRBV27	TRBJ2-2	11	ASNAGGTGELF
TRBV27	TRBJ1-5	13	ASSQDRGGNQPQH
TRBV11-2	TRBJ2-3	14	ASSLLGQISTDTQY
TRBV6-5	TRBJ2-2	13	ASSYSEGRTGELF
TRBV27	TRBJ2-1	14	ASSLRQGASYNEQF
TRBV19	TRBJ2-7	10	ASSHGGGEQY
TRBV11-2	TRBJ2-3	14	ASSPLAGASADTQY
TRBV6-4	TRBJ2-3	11	ASSVRGTDTQY
TRBV5-1	TRBJ1-2	11	ASSPTGNYGYT
TRBV6-1	TRBJ1-1	14	ASSDHRGNRDTEAF
TRBV5-6	TRBJ1-2	15	ASSPQGAKLTNYGYT
TRBV28	TRBJ2-7	15	ASSSLGGLKPYYEQY
TRBV7-8	TRBJ1-6	11	ASRGGSNSPLH
TRBV6-5	TRBJ1-2	14	ASSSYRDFRLYGYT
TRBV7-9	TRBJ1-1	10	ASSLGAGEAF
TRBV27	TRBJ2-7	11	ASSLGQGGEQY
TRBV2	TRBJ1-2	13	ASISRTAGGYGYT
TRBV28	TRBJ1-2	11	ASSMQGSYGYT
TRBV28	TRBJ2-5	14	ASSLGTSGDQETQY
TRBV28	TRBJ1-2	11	ASLGTTNYGYT
TRBV11-2	TRBJ1-5	12	ASSPTRSPQPQH
TRBV4-1	TRBJ1-2	14	ASSRETGQGVYGYT
TRBV19	TRBJ1-5	13	ASRRDRGNNQPQH
TRBV28	TRBJ1-6	11	ASSPIISSPLH
TRBV7-2	TRBJ2-3	14	ASSADRDFYTDTQY
TRBV9	TRBJ1-6	13	ASSGDRGVNSPLH
TRBV19	TRBJ1-5	12	ASSPPGGNQPQH
TRBV27	TRBJ2-1	12	ASRIRDRANEQF
TRBV5-4	TRBJ1-3	12	ASSLDISGNTIY
TRBV10-2	TRBJ1-5	13	ASSESGEGNQPQH
TRBV5-4	TRBJ1-2	12	ASSLDRGDYGYT
TRBV14	TRBJ1-4	14	ASSQLTGVRNEKLF
TRBV2	TRBJ1-5	16	ASRPGTGGIYSNQPQH
TRBV7-9	TRBJ2-7	14	ASSSGGLAGGYEQY
TRBV27	TRBJ1-2	11	ASSPTRYYGYT
TRBV7-7	TRBJ1-3	11	ASSPGQGNTIY
TRBV2	TRBJ2-1	12	ASSDSLHHNEQF
TRBV15	TRBJ1-5	13	ATSRDSGRNQPQH
TRBV7-9	TRBJ2-1	11	ASSLVRSNEQF
TRBV6-1	TRBJ2-3	12	ASSGGGAIDTQY
TRBV5-4	TRBJ2-1	12	ASSLAGTGNEQF
TRBV28	TRBJ1-5	12	ASIGTGVDQPQH
TRBV5-5	TRBJ2-5	14	ASSLFGQGSGETQY
TRBV5-1	TRBJ1-6	14	ASSLEIQGNNSPLH
TRBV4-1	TRBJ2-1	12	ASSQSSSYNEQF
TRBV28	TRBJ2-1	13	ASSPGRGSYNEQF
TRBV12-5	TRBJ2-2	12	ASGRQGNTGELF
TRBV11-3	TRBJ2-3	13	ASSVGTGFTDTQY
TRBV5-8	TRBJ2-7	10	ASSFPRYEQY
TRBV29-1	TRBJ1-1	14	SVVWIEGRPNTEAF
TRBV19	TRBJ1-1	13	ASKRATGVNTEAF
TRBV28	TRBJ1-2	12	ASSTGSANYGYT
TRBV5-5	TRBJ2-7	13	ASSRGAGLSYEQY
TRBV9	TRBJ2-1	14	ASSVETGSTYNEQF
TRBV27	TRBJ2-3	12	ASSLSGGPGTQY